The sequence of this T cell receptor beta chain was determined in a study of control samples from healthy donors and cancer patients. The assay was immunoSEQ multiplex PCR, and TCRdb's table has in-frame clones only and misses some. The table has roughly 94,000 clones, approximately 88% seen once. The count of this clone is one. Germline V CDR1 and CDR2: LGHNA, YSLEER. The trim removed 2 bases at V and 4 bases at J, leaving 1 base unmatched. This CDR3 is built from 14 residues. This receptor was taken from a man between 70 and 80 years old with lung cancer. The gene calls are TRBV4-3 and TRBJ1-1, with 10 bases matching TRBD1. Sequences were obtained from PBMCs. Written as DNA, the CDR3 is TGCGCCAGCAGCCAAAGGACAGGGGGCACTGAAGCTTTCTTT. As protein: CASSQRTGGTEAFF.